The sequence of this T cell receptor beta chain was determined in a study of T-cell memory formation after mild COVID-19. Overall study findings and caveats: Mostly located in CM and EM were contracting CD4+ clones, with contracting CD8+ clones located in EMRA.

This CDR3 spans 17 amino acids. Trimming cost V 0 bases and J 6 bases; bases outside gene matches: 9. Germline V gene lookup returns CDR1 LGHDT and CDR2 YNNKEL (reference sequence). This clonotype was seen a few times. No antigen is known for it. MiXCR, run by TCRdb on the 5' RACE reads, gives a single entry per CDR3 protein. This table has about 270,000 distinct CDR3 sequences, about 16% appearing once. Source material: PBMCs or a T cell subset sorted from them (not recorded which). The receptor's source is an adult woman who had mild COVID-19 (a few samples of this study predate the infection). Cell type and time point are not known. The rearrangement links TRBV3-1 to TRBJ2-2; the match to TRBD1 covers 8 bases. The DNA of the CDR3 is TGTGCCAGCAGCCAAGATGGGGGACAGGTTAAGTCCGGGGAGCTGTTTTTT. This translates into CASSQDGGQVKSGELFF.